One and the same sample provided the 16 T cell receptor beta chains below, sequenced in a study of T cells in localized non-small cell lung cancer. Data came from immunoSEQ multiplex PCR; TCRdb stores just in-frame clones and leaves some out. The profile shows tens of thousands of clones, over 70% of them singletons. Source: PBMCs, taken before any cancer treatment. The receptors here all came from a woman between 35 and 70 years old with stage II lung adenocarcinoma.

The V and J genes are TRBV19 and TRBJ1-5; 9 bases are a match to TRBD1. The CDR3 sequence is 17 residues long. V lost 4 bases and J lost 0; bases outside the gene matches: 7. The germline CDR1 and CDR2 sequences are LNHDA and SQIVND (reference sequence). CDR3 in DNA: TGTGCCAGTAGTACCGGGACAGGGACGTATAGCAATCAGCCCCAGCATTTT. Its translation is CASSTGTGTYSNQPQHF.

The rearrangement links TRBV7-3 to TRBJ2-7, with 10 bases lining up with TRBD1. V lost 5 bases and J lost 5; bases outside the gene matches: 9. Germline V gene sequence: CDR1 SGHTA, CDR2 FQGTGA. This CDR3 region has 15 residues. CDR3 protein: CASSPTPGTGDEQYF. The CDR3 DNA is TGTGCCAGCAGCCCGACCCCCGGGACAGGGGACGAGCAGTACTTC.

This sequence joins TRBV6-4 and TRBJ1-1; no definite D call. The CDR3 covers 13 residues. V lost 5 bases to trimming and J lost 3 bases, with 10 bases between them. Germline assignment: CDR1 MRHNA and CDR2 SNTAGT. The CDR3, as DNA: TGTGCCAGCAGTCGCCTGGTAGACACTGAAGCTTTCTTT. Its protein is CASSRLVDTEAFF.

This rearrangement joins TRBV6-6 to TRBJ2-5; TRBD2 aligns across 9 bases. The assigned J gene may be wrong: the sequence end matches TRBJ2-7 better. Germline V gene lookup returns CDR1 MNHNY and CDR2 SVGAGI (reference sequence). This CDR3 is 14 amino acids long. For the CDR3, the DNA is TGTGCCAGCAGGTCGATAGCGGGGGAGGACGAGCAGTACTTC. It encodes CASRSIAGEDEQYF.

The rearrangement uses TRBV11-2 and TRBJ2-5; 8 bases line up with TRBD1. Germline loops: CDR1 SGHAT, CDR2 FQNNGV. CDR3 length: 14 amino acids. V was clipped by 7 bases and J by 4 bases; unmatched bases: 8. DNA for the CDR3: TGTGCCAGCACCAATCCGGGACAGGTAGAGACCCAGTACTTC. Its translation is CASTNPGQVETQYF.

The chain couples TRBV19 to TRBJ1-1, with a possible D match to TRBD1 (6 bases). The CDR3 sequence is 15 residues long. From germline, CDR1 is LNHDA and CDR2 SQIVND (reference sequence). Deletions cut 6 bases from V and 0 bases from J, with 14 bases between. The CDR3 spells CASRIQDSMNTEAFF. The CDR3 region has the DNA TGTGCCAGTAGAATACAGGACAGCATGAACACTGAAGCTTTCTTT.

The chain couples TRBV5-6 to TRBJ2-3; 9 bases agree with TRBD1. The CDR3 has 15 residues. Germline V gene sequence: CDR1 SGHDT, CDR2 YYEEEE. V lost 4 bases, J lost 5 bases, and 8 bases stayed unmatched. The CDR3 DNA sequence: TGTGCCAGCAGCGTAAAGACAGGGGGTCGAGATACGCAGTATTTT. This gives the protein CASSVKTGGRDTQYF.

The rearrangement links TRBV7-8 to TRBJ2-1; 8 positions agree with TRBD2. J was trimmed by 5 bases and V by 1 base; bases with no gene match: 7. Germline assignment: CDR1 SGHVS and CDR2 FQNEAQ. The CDR3 contains 16 residues. The CDR3 DNA is TGTGCCAGCAGCTTAGTAGCGGGACTAGGGCACAATGAGCAGTTCTTC. Protein sequence: CASSLVAGLGHNEQFF.

The genes are TRBV4-1 and TRBJ1-1, with D possibly being TRBD1 (5 bases). The CDR3 runs 14 residues. The V gene lost 1 base and the J gene lost 4 bases, with 10 bases spanning the gap. Per the germline V gene, CDR1 is MGHRA and CDR2 is YSYEKL. CDR3 nucleotides: TGCGCCAGCAGCCAAGGGGCGGGGACCACTGAAGCTTTCTTT. This sequence encodes CASSQGAGTTEAFF.

This chain links TRBV5-1 with TRBJ1-2; 7 bases are shared with TRBD1. The V gene's germline CDR1 is SGHRS and CDR2 YFSETQ. V lost 3 bases, J lost 4 bases, and 0 bases stayed unmatched. There are 12 residues in the CDR3. The CDR3 sequence is CASSWDSYGYTF. CDR3 DNA: TGCGCCAGCAGCTGGGACAGCTATGGCTACACCTTC.

This chain joins TRBV27 and TRBJ1-4; D is unclear. V lost 7 bases and J 0 bases, leaving 9 bases between the germline ends. The CDR3 length is 14 residues. Germline V gives CDR1 MNHEY, CDR2 SMNVEV (reference sequence). The CDR3 protein is CASKKESTNEKLFF. The CDR3 nucleotides are TGTGCCAGCAAAAAGGAATCAACTAATGAAAAACTGTTTTTT.

This sequence joins TRBV5-1 and TRBJ2-6; D ambiguous. CDR1 SGHRS and CDR2 YFSETQ come from the germline V gene. This CDR3 spans 17 amino acids. V lost 0 bases and J lost 2, with 12 bases in between. The CDR3 reads CASSLGTLAAGANVLTF. CDR3 DNA: TGCGCCAGCAGCTTGGGAACTCTCGCGGCTGGGGCCAACGTCCTGACTTTC.

The genes are TRBV6-1 and TRBJ2-7; no clear D. The V end lost 2 bases, the J end lost 3 bases, and 8 bases lay between the germline ends. Germline lookup yields CDR1 MNHNS and CDR2 SASEGT. The CDR3 runs 13 residues. In DNA, the CDR3 is TGTGCCAGCAGTGAAAGGCAAATCTACGAGCAGTACTTC. Encoded protein: CASSERQIYEQYF.

The chain joins TRBV19 to TRBJ2-7; D possibly corresponds to TRBD2 (5 bases). The CDR3 spans 15 residues. V was cut by 3 bases and J by 5 bases, with 17 bases left in between. Germline V gene lookup returns CDR1 LNHDA and CDR2 SQIVND (reference sequence). The CDR3: CASSMIGRGRNEQYF. The CDR3 DNA reads as TGTGCCAGTAGTATGATTGGTCGTGGGAGAAACGAGCAGTACTTC.

The V gene is TRBV28, the J gene TRBJ1-5; TRBD1 matches at 7 bases. CDR3 size: 17 residues. V gave up 3 bases and J gave up 1 base; unmatched junction bases: 9. Germline lookup yields CDR1 MDHEN and CDR2 SYDVKM. The CDR3 bases are TGTGCCAGCAGTTTGGGCAGGGGGAGGGCCAGCAATCAGCCCCAGCATTTT. Translation gives CASSLGRGRASNQPQHF. The full variable domain, in which reference TRBV28 and TRBJ1-5 provide the parts outside the CDR3, is DVKVTQSSRYLVKRTGEKVFLECVQDMDHENMFWYRQDPGLGLRLIYFSYDVKMKEKGDIPEGYSVSREKKERFSLILESASTNQTSMYLCASSLGRGRASNQPQHFGDGTRLSIL.

The rearrangement uses TRBV6-5 and TRBJ2-5; perhaps TRBD2 as D (6 bases). In germline, CDR1 is MNHEY, CDR2 SVGAGI. The CDR3 contains 15 residues. V dropped 3 bases and J dropped 3 bases, with 14 bases sitting between them. The CDR3: CASSYRVGGKETQYF. The DNA for the CDR3 is TGTGCCAGCAGTTATCGGGTGGGCGGGAAAGAGACCCAGTACTTC.